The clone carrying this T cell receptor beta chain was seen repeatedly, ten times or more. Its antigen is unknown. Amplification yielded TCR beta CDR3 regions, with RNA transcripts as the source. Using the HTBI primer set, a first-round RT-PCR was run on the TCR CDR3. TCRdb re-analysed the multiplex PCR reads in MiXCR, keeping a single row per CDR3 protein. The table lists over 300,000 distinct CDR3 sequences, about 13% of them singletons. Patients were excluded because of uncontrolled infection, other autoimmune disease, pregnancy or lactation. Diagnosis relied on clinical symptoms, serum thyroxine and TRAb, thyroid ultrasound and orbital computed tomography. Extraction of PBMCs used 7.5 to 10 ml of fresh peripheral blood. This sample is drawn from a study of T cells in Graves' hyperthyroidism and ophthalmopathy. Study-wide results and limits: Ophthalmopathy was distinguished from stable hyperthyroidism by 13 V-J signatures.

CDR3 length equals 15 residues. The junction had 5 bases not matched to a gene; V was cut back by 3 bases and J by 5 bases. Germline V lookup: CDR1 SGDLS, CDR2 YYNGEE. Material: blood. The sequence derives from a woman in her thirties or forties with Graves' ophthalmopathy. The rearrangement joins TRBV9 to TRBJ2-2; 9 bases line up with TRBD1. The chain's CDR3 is CASSAQGAVTGELFF. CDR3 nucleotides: TGTGCCAGCAGCGCACAGGGGGCAGTTACCGGGGAGCTGTTTTTT.